The clone carrying this TCR beta chain came up many times. The sample is drawn from a study of neurological immune-mediated disorders. Time point given: longitudinal time-point 2. TCRdb used MiXCR to reprocess the 5' RACE reads, holding one entry per CDR3 protein. Here the sample spans approximately 82,000 distinct CDR3 sequences, under 15% being singletons. Germline CDR1 is DFQATT and CDR2 is SNEGSKA (reference sequence). CDR3 length equals 12 residues. V lost 5 bases to trimming and J lost 4 bases, with 11 bases between them. This clonotype originated in a female donor with HTLV-1-associated myelopathy (HAM/TSP). The chain uses TRBV20-1 and TRBJ2-5; the D gene is possibly TRBD1 (5 bases). Sequencing was performed on PBMCs. The CDR3 loop reads CSASRVGETQYF. Written as DNA, the CDR3 is TGCAGTGCTTCCAGGGTTGGAGAGACCCAGTACTTC.